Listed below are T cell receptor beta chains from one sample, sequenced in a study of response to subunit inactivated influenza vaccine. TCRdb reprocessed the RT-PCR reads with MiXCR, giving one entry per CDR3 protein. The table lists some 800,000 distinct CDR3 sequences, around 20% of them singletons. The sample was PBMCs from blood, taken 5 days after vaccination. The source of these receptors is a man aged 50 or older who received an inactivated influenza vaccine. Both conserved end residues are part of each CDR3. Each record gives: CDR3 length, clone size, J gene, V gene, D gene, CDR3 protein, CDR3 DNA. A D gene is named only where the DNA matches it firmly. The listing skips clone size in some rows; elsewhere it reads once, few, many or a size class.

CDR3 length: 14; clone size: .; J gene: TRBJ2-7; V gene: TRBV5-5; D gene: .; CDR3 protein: CASSLKAETYEQYF; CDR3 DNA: TGTGCCAGCAGCTTGAAGGCTGAAACCTACGAGCAGTACTTC
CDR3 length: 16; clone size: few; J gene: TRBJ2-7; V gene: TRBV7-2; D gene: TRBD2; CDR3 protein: CASSLALAGATYEQYF; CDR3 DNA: TGTGCCAGCAGCTTAGCCCTAGCGGGGGCAACCTACGAGCAGTACTTC
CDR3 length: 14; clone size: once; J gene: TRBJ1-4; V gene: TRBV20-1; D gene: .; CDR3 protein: CSASDGGRNEKLFF; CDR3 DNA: TGCAGTGCTAGCGATGGGGGCCGTAATGAAAAACTGTTTTTT
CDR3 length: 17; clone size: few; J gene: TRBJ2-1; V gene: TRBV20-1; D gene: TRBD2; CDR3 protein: CSASKGLAGVSYNEQFF; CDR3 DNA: TGCAGTGCTAGTAAGGGACTAGCGGGAGTATCATACAATGAGCAGTTCTTC
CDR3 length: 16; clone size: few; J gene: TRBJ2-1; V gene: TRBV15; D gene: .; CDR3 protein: CATSRAGALTYNEQFF; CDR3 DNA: TGTGCCACCAGCAGAGCGGGCGCGCTTACCTACAATGAGCAGTTCTTC
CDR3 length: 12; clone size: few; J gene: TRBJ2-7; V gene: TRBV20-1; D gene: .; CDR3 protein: CSASLSFYEQYF; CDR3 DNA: TGCAGTGCTAGCCTCTCATTCTACGAGCAGTACTTC
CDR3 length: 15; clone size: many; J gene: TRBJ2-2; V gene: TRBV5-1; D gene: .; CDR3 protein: CASRRGHRDTGELFF; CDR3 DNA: TGCGCCAGCAGACGCGGCCACAGGGATACCGGGGAGCTGTTTTTT
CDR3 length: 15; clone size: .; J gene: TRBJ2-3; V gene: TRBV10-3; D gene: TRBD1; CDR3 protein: CAISDRTGGKDTQYF; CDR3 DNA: TGTGCCATCAGTGACCGGACAGGGGGCAAAGATACGCAGTATTTT
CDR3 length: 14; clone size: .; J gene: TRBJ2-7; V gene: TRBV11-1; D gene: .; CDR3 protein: CASSIAETSYEQYF; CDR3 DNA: TGTGCCAGCAGCATCGCAGAGACCTCCTACGAGCAGTACTTC
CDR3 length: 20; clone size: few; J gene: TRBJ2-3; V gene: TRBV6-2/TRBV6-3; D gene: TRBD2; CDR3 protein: CASSYSIGTSGLYSTDTQYF; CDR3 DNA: TGTGCCAGCAGTTACTCTATCGGGACTAGCGGACTCTATAGCACAGATACGCAGTATTTT
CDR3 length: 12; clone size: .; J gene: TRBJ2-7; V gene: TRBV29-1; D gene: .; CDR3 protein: CSVKTNSYEQYF; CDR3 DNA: TGCAGCGTCAAGACAAATTCCTACGAGCAGTACTTC
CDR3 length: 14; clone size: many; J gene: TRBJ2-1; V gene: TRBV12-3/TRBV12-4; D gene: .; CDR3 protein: CASSLFQDTNEQFF; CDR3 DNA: TGTGCCAGCAGTTTATTCCAGGATACTAATGAGCAGTTCTTC
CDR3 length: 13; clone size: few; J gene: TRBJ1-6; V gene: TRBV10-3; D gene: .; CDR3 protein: CAIRQEVNSPLHF; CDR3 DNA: TGTGCCATTCGACAGGAGGTTAATTCACCCCTCCACTTT
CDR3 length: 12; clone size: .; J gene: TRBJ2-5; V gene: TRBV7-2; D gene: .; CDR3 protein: CASSLDRALQYF; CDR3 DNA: TGTGCCAGCAGCTTAGATCGCGCCCTCCAGTACTTC
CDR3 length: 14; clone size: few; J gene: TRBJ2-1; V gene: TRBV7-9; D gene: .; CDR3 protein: CASILRRDTNEQFF; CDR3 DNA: TGTGCCAGCATCTTACGCCGGGACACCAATGAGCAGTTCTTC
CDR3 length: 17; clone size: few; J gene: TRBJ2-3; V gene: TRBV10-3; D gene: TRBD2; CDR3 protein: CAISDSGLAEITDTQYF; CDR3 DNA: TGTGCCATCAGTGACTCCGGACTAGCGGAGATCACAGATACGCAGTATTTT
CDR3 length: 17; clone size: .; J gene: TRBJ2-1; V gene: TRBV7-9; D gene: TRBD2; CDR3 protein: CASSFSSGRATGHEQFF; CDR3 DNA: TGTGCCAGCAGCTTTTCTAGCGGGAGGGCGACAGGTCATGAGCAGTTCTTC
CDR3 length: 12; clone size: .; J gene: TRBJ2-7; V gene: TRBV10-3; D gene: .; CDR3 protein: CAISEARGEQYF; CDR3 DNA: TGTGCCATCAGTGAGGCTAGGGGCGAGCAGTACTTC
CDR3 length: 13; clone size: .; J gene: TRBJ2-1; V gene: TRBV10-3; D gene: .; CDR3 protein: CAISESIVNEQFF; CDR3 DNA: TGTGCCATCAGTGAGTCGATTGTTAATGAGCAGTTCTTC
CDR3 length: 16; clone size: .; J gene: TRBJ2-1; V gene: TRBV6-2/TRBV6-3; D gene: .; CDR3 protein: CASSYSRGRAYNEQFF; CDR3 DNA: TGTGCCAGCAGTTACTCGCGAGGAAGGGCCTACAATGAGCAGTTCTTC
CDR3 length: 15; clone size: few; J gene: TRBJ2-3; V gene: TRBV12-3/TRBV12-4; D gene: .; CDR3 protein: CASSAGTGIVDTQYF; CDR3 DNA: TGTGCCAGCAGTGCCGGGACGGGGATCGTGGATACGCAGTATTTT
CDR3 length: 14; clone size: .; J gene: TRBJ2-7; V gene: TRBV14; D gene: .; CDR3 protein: CASSQDFKPYEQYF; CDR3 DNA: TGTGCCAGCAGCCAAGATTTCAAGCCCTACGAGCAGTACTTC
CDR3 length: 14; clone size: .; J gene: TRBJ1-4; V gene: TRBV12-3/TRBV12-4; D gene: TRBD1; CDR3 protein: CASSFQGEGEKLFF; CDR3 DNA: TGTGCCAGCAGTTTCCAGGGGGAGGGTGAAAAACTGTTTTTT
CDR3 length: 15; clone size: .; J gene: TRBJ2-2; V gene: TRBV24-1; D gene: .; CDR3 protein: CATSDPRRDTGELFF; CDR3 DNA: TGTGCCACCAGTGACCCCCGTCGGGACACCGGGGAGCTGTTTTTT
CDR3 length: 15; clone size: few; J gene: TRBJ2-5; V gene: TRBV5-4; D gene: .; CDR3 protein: CASSLGRGSQETQYF; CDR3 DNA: TGTGCCAGCAGCTTGGGCCGGGGGAGTCAAGAGACCCAGTACTTC
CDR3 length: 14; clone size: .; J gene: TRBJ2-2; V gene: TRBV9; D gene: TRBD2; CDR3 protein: CASSLAGEAGELFF; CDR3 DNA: TGTGCCAGCAGCCTGGCGGGAGAGGCCGGGGAGCTGTTTTTT
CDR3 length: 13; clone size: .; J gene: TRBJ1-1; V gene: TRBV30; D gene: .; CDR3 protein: CAWSVNVETEAFF; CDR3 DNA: TGTGCCTGGAGTGTAAATGTGGAAACTGAAGCTTTCTTT
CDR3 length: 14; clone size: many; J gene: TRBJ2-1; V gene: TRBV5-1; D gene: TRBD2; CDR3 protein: CASRGTSGGLGQFF; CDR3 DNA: TGCGCCAGCAGAGGGACTAGCGGGGGATTGGGGCAGTTCTTC
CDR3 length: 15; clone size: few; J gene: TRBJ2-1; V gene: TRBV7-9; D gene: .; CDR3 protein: CASSLGPEAYNEQFF; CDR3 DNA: TGTGCCAGCAGCTTAGGCCCGGAGGCCTACAATGAGCAGTTCTTC
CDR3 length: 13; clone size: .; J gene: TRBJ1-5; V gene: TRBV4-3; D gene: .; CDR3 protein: CASSQDLTQPQHF; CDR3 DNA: TGCGCCAGCAGCCAAGATCTAACCCAGCCCCAGCATTTT
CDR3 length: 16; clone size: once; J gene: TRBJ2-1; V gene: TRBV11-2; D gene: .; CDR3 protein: CASSYAEGGSYNEQFF; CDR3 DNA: TGTGCCAGCAGCTACGCGGAGGGAGGATCCTACAATGAGCAGTTCTTC
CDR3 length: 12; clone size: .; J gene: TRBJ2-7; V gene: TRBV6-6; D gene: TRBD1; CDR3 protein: CASRDQGAVQYF; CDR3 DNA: TGTGCCAGCAGGGATCAGGGGGCTGTGCAGTACTTC
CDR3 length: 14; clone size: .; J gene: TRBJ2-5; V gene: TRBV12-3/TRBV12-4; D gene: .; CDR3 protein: CASSFRLRKETQYF; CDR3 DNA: TGTGCCAGCAGTTTTAGGCTGAGGAAAGAGACCCAGTACTTC
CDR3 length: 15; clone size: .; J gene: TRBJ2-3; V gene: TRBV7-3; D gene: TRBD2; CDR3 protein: CASSLSGGRTDTQYF; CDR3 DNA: TGTGCCAGCAGCTTATCGGGGGGTCGCACAGATACGCAGTATTTT
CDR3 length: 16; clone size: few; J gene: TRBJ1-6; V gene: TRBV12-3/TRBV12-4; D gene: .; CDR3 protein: CASSFFPPGKGSPLHF; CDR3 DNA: TGTGCCAGCAGTTTTTTTCCCCCCGGCAAAGGTTCACCCCTCCACTTT
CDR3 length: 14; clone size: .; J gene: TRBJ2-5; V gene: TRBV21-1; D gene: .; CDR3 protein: CASRRDGQGETQYF; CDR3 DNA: TGTGCCAGCCGCCGGGACGGACAGGGGGAGACCCAGTACTTC
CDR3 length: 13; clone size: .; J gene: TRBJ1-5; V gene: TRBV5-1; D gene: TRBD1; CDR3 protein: CASSWDSDQPQHF; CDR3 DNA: TGCGCCAGCAGCTGGGACAGCGATCAGCCCCAGCATTTT
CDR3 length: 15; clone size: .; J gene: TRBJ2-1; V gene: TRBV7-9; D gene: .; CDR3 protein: CASSLIRVGFDEQFF; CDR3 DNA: TGTGCCAGCAGCTTAATCAGGGTTGGGTTTGATGAGCAGTTCTTC
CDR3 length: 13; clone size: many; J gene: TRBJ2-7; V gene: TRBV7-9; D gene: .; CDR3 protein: CASSPPSRYEQYF; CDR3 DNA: TGTGCCAGCAGCCCCCCCTCGAGATACGAGCAGTACTTC
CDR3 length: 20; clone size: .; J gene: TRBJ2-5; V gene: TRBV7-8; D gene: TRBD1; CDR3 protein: CASSSLALRDSPNDQETQYF; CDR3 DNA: TGTGCCAGCAGCTCCTTAGCCCTTCGGGACAGTCCTAATGACCAAGAGACCCAGTACTTC
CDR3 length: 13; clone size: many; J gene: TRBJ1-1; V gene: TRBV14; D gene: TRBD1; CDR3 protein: CASTLGQATEAFF; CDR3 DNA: TGTGCCAGCACCTTGGGACAGGCCACTGAAGCTTTCTTT
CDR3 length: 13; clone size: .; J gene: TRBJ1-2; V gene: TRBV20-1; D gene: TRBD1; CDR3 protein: CSAPTGGLYGYTF; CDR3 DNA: TGCAGTGCTCCCACAGGGGGCCTCTATGGCTACACCTTC
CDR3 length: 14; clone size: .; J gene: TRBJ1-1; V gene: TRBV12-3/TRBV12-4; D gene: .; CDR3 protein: CASSLRGAGGKAFF; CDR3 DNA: TGTGCCAGCAGTTTAAGGGGGGCGGGGGGAAAAGCTTTCTTT
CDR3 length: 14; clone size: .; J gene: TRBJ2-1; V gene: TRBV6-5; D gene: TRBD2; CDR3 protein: CASSFSGRGNEQFF; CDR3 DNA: TGTGCCAGCAGTTTCAGCGGGAGGGGCAATGAGCAGTTCTTC
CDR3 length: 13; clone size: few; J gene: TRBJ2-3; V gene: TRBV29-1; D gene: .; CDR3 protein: CSVAGQGSDTQYF; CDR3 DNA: TGCAGCGTTGCTGGCCAGGGCTCAGATACGCAGTATTTT
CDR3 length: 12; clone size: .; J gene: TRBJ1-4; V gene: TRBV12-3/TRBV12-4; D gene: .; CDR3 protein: CASAPSKGELFF; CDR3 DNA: TGTGCCAGCGCCCCCTCGAAGGGGGAACTGTTTTTT
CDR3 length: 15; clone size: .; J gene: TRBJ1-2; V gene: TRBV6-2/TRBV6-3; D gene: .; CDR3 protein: CASSDRDTANYGYTF; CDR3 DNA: TGTGCCAGCAGTGACCGGGACACGGCTAACTATGGCTACACCTTC
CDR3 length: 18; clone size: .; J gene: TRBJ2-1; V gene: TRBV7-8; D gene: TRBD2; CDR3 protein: CASSSGKLAGKVDNEQFF; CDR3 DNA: TGTGCCAGCAGCTCCGGGAAGTTAGCGGGAAAGGTTGACAATGAGCAGTTCTTC
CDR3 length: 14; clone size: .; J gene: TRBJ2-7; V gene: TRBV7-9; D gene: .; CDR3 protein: CASSWDGVAYEQYF; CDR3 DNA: TGTGCCAGCAGCTGGGACGGGGTCGCCTACGAGCAGTACTTC
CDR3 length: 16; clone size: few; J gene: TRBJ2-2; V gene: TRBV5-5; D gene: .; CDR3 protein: CASSLNPGTDTGELFF; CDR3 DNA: TGTGCCAGCAGCTTGAATCCAGGGACCGACACCGGGGAGCTGTTTTTT